These 17 T cell receptor beta chains were sequenced from one sample in a study of T cell repertoires in cytomegalovirus infection. TCRdb reanalysed the reads using MiXCR and keeps one entry per CDR3 protein. The table lists some 480,000 distinct CDR3 sequences, 30% to 35% of them singletons. Their antigens are not known. The source was cultured PBMCs, collected from culture after CMV antigen stimulation. The receptors originated from a human donor in good health (CMV status not recorded). Some clones in this sample may be carry-over from other donors' samples.

Ten or more counts support this clonotype. The gene calls are TRBV11-2 and TRBJ2-2; 8 positions match TRBD1. This CDR3 is built from 16 residues. Germline V gene lookup returns CDR1 SGHAT and CDR2 FQNNGV. The J segment lost 5 bases and the V segment lost 0 bases, leaving 5 bases of the junction unmatched. CDR3 bases: TGTGCCAGCAGCTTAGATAGGACAGGGAGGACCGGGGAGCTGTTTTTT. It translates to CASSLDRTGRTGELFF.

This clonotype has more than one count but fewer than ten. V usage is TRBV6-8 and J usage is TRBJ2-1, with 8 bases aligning to TRBD2. The length of the CDR3 is 16 residues. In germline, CDR1 is MNHGY, CDR2 SAAAGT. Losses at the gene ends were 4 bases for V and 8 bases for J; bases not matched to a gene: 13. The CDR3 nucleotides are TGTGCCAGCAGTTGGGAAGCTTCCACTAGCGGATATGAGCAGTTCTTC. This gives the protein CASSWEASTSGYEQFF.

The chain is built from TRBV24-1 and TRBJ1-2; TRBD1 matches 7 bases. Germline loops: CDR1 KGHDR, CDR2 SFDVKD. Unmatched junction bases numbered 2, after V lost 2 bases and J lost 6 bases. The CDR3 extends over 13 amino acids. This chain's CDR3 is CATSDSTGNGYTF. The CDR3 nucleotides are TGTGCCACCAGTGATTCGACAGGGAATGGCTACACCTTC.

This clonotype appeared a few times. The V gene is TRBV7-2, the J gene TRBJ1-2; D is perhaps TRBD1 (6 bases). Per germline, CDR1 SGHTA and CDR2 FQGNSA. The CDR3 runs to 16 residues. Between the trimmed V and J ends, which lost 5 bases and 4 bases, there was a span of 20 bases. The CDR3 coding sequence is TGTGCCAGCAGCACGAGGGGGAGGGAGGACGTCTATGGCTACACCTTC. It codes for CASSTRGREDVYGYTF.

This clonotype occurred a few times. The CDR3 coding sequence is TGTGCCAGCAGCTTGATAGGGTACACTGAAGCTTTCTTT. It translates to CASSLIGYTEAFF. The rearrangement uses TRBV7-2 and TRBJ1-1, with D hard to call. Germline CDR1 and CDR2: SGHTA and FQGNSA. The germline V and J ends were trimmed by 3 bases and 3 bases, with 8 bases remaining between them. The CDR3 covers 13 residues.

This clonotype was recorded a few times. The gene calls are TRBV28 and TRBJ2-3; 8 bases agree with TRBD1. Per the germline V gene, CDR1 is MDHEN and CDR2 is SYDVKM. The CDR3 is 16 amino acids. J lost 0 bases, V lost 4 bases, and 6 bases had no gene match. CDR3 sequence: CASSYPGGASTDTQYF. The CDR3 coding sequence is TGTGCCAGCAGTTACCCAGGGGGCGCTAGCACAGATACGCAGTATTTT.

This clonotype was counted a single time. The CDR3 coding sequence is TGTGCCAGCAGCTTAGAGGGATTGGGGGAGCAGTTCTTC. This sequence encodes CASSLEGLGEQFF. This chain connects TRBV7-3 to TRBJ2-1, with D perhaps matching TRBD2 (5 bases). Germline V gene data show CDR1 as SGHTA and CDR2 as FQGTGA. The CDR3 runs 13 residues. Trimming cost V 2 bases and J 10 bases, with 12 bases left between them.

The chain links TRBV12-3 or TRBV12-4 to TRBJ2-7; 8 bases align to TRBD1. V gave up 3 bases and J gave up 3 bases; unmatched junction bases: 4. CDR3 length: 14 amino acids. The DNA of the CDR3 is TGTGCCAGCAGTTTGGGGACAGGACGCTACGAGCAGTACGTC. It encodes CASSLGTGRYEQYV.

This clonotype has ten or more counts. The V call is TRBV7-9, the J call TRBJ2-3; TRBD2 agrees at 8 bases. The CDR3 extends over 14 amino acids. The V gene end was trimmed by 5 bases and the J gene end by 6 bases; junction bases not matched to a gene: 7. Germline assignment: CDR1 SEHNR and CDR2 FQNEAQ (reference sequence). This chain's CDR3 is CASSQGLGSDTQYF. CDR3 bases: TGTGCCAGCAGCCAGGGACTAGGATCGGATACGCAGTATTTT.

The chain is built from TRBV20-1 and TRBJ1-1; D remains ambiguous. Germline CDR1 reads DFQATT; CDR2 reads SNEGSKA (reference sequence). The CDR3 sequence is 12 residues long. V lost 2 bases and J 1 base, leaving 5 bases between the germline ends. CDR3 DNA sequence: TGCAGTGCTAGACTTCCGAACACTGAAGCTTTCTTT. As protein: CSARLPNTEAFF.

The table lists this clonotype with a few counts. This chain joins TRBV6-2 or TRBV6-3 and TRBJ2-1; 9 bases fit TRBD2. The V gene's germline CDR1 is MNHEY and CDR2 SVGEGT. The length of the CDR3 is 15 residues. Trimming at V came to 2 bases and at J to 7 bases, leaving 6 bases not matched to a gene. CDR3 sequence (DNA): TGTGCCAGCAGTTACGGCGGGAGGGCGCAGAATGAGCAGTTCTTC. As protein: CASSYGGRAQNEQFF.

Only a few counts were recorded for this clonotype. The V gene is TRBV4-3, the J gene TRBJ2-7; D is unresolved. This CDR3 has 12 amino acids. Per germline, CDR1 LGHNA and CDR2 YSLEER. V was cut by 3 bases and J by 5 bases, with 8 bases left in between. This chain's CDR3 is CASSQGNNEQYF. CDR3 nucleotide sequence: TGCGCCAGCAGCCAGGGGAACAACGAGCAGTACTTC.

This clonotype has ten or more counts. The genes are TRBV7-8 and TRBJ2-5; tentatively, D is TRBD2 (7 bases). Germline V lookup: CDR1 SGHVS, CDR2 FQNEAQ. Trimming cost V 8 bases and J 0 bases, with 16 bases left between them. CDR3 length equals 15 residues. The chain's CDR3 is CASRGGGLYQETQYF. CDR3 nucleotides: TGTGCCAGCCGAGGGGGGGGTCTCTACCAAGAGACCCAGTACTTC.

This clonotype was picked up a small number of times. V gene TRBV10-3 combines with J gene TRBJ2-5, with 9 bases that match TRBD1. Trimming removed 11 bases from V and 1 base from J; junction bases left unmatched: 8. This CDR3 comprises 14 residues. Germline assignment: CDR1 ENHRY and CDR2 SYGVKD. Here the CDR3 reads CAVTRDRAQETQYF. Here the CDR3 DNA reads TGTGCCGTCACTCGGGACAGGGCCCAAGAGACCCAGTACTTC.

This sequence joins TRBV11-2 and TRBJ2-2; TRBD1 is a possible D gene (5 bases). This CDR3 is built from 15 residues. Germline V CDR1 and CDR2: SGHAT, FQNNGV. With 3 bases removed from V and 7 bases from J, the gap between germline ends came to 15 bases. The CDR3 nucleotides are TGTGCCAGCAGCTTTATCGGGCCTCAGGGCGGGGAGCTGTTTTTT. It translates to CASSFIGPQGGELFF.

The J gene is TRBJ2-1, the V gene TRBV18; D ambiguous. The CDR3 has 14 amino acids. Trimming took off 3 bases at V and 5 bases at J, with 11 bases between the two ends. The germline gives CDR1 KGHSH, CDR2 LQKENI. CDR3 coding DNA: TGTGCCAGCTCACCCCAGCATACGCACAATGAGCAGTTCTTC. As protein: CASSPQHTHNEQFF.

This clonotype has at least ten counts. The V and J genes are TRBV7-2 and TRBJ1-1, with D possibly being TRBD1 (5 bases). V lost 5 bases and J 1 base, leaving 11 bases between the germline ends. CDR1 SGHTA and CDR2 FQGNSA come from the germline V gene. CDR3 size: 14 residues. CDR3 loop: CASSPPGRNTEAFF. CDR3 bases: TGTGCCAGCAGCCCCCCGGGACGGAACACTGAAGCTTTCTTT.